This T cell receptor beta chain stems from a study of blood T cell repertoires in COVID-19. Clones were sequenced by immunoSEQ multiplex PCR, and TCRdb holds only the in-frame ones, with some missing. Among about 23,000 clones, approximately 86% were seen once, and the ten largest hold 18%. Germline CDR1 and CDR2: ENHRY and SYGVKD. With 5 bases clipped from V and 0 bases from J, the junction kept 10 bases outside the gene matches. The CDR3 length is 17 residues. The source is a human donor with acute or convalescent COVID-19. The donor label of this sample is uncertain. Sample: peripheral blood. The genes are TRBV10-3 and TRBJ2-7, with TRBD2 matching over 10 bases. As DNA, the CDR3 is TGTGCCATCAGTAGCGGCGGACTAGCGGCTCTCTCCTACGAGCAGTACTTC. It is translated as CAISSGGLAALSYEQYF.